Given below is one T cell receptor (beta chain) in context. The antigen is undetermined. Data came from immunoSEQ multiplex PCR; TCRdb stores just in-frame clones and leaves some out. The table shows some 130,000 clones, with approximately 94% occurring only once. These data come from a study of T cell responses to AZD1222 COVID-19 vaccine. Study in general: Second-dose schedules of about 4 or about 12 weeks were combined.

The CDR3 sequence is 14 residues long. V lost 2 bases and J lost 6; bases outside the gene matches: 5. Germline values: CDR1 LNHDA, CDR2 SQIVND (reference sequence). Notes on the study in general: Just a handful of AZD1222 recipients were seropositive at baseline. Repertoires in all cases were sampled only once the peak T cell response had passed. Most donors were white British and more were female, and clonal diversity was possibly underestimated.

The TCR was taken from an adult in good health. V gene TRBV19 combines with J gene TRBJ2-7; the match to TRBD1 covers 9 bases. This material consisted of peripheral blood, taken on day 0 of AZD1222 vaccination. The CDR3 loop is CASSISQGAGEQYF. CDR3 DNA sequence: TGTGCCAGTAGTATATCACAGGGGGCTGGCGAGCAGTACTTC.